The 31 T cell receptor beta chains below were found in one sample sequenced in a study of T cells expressing NK-cell markers. TCRdb reprocessed the 5' RACE reads and reports one entry per CDR3 protein, with no DNA. Its clone listing holds 400,000 to 450,000 distinct CDR3 sequences. The source material was blood T cells: a sorted CD56 or NKG2C T cell subset, CD4+ or CD8+ T cells, or bulk PBMC T cells (not recorded which). The receptors were sampled from a woman aged 18 to 75 in good health.

This chain connects TRBV18 to TRBJ2-7; there is no DNA to check the TCRdb D call of TRBD1. The CDR3 length is 12 residues. Germline CDR1 and CDR2: KGHSH and LQKENI. CDR3 residues: CASSPGGYEQYF.

The chain employs TRBV15 and TRBJ2-4; absent DNA, TCRdb's TRBD2 call cannot be checked. The CDR3 contains 15 residues. Germline CDR1 is LNHNV and CDR2 is YYDKDF (reference sequence). CDR3 residues: CATSRTPLAGNTQYF.

V and J are TRBV7-9 and TRBJ1-4; TCRdb's D call of TRBD1 is untestable without DNA. From germline, CDR1 is SEHNR and CDR2 FQNEAQ (reference sequence). This CDR3 contains 16 residues. This CDR3 reads CASSLGEGATPEKLFF.

The chain combines TRBV25-1 with TRBJ2-7. From germline, CDR1 is MGHDK and CDR2 SYGVNS. The CDR3 is 12 amino acids. CDR3 sequence: CASSVLEKEQYF.

V is TRBV20-1 and J is TRBJ2-7; TCRdb picks TRBD1, but there is no DNA to check that call. CDR1 and CDR2 from the germline V gene are DFQATT and SNEGSKA (reference sequence). CDR3 length: 18 amino acids. The CDR3: CSARDSLGSNRETYEQYF.

The genes are TRBV28 and TRBJ2-5; TCRdb's D call of TRBD2 is untestable without DNA. Germline CDR1 MDHEN, CDR2 SYDVKM. There are 17 residues in the CDR3. CDR3 amino acids: CASSFMGRPPYQETQYF.

The chain recombines TRBV9 with TRBJ1-5; TCRdb's D gene call, TRBD1, goes unchecked for lack of DNA. Germline V lookup: CDR1 SGDLS, CDR2 YYNGEE. The CDR3 runs 15 residues. The CDR3 spells CASSTEGEMNQPQHF.

The chain has TRBV28 and TRBJ2-1. There are 13 residues in the CDR3. Per the germline V gene, CDR1 is MDHEN and CDR2 is SYDVKM. Here the CDR3 reads CASKKGIRNEQFF.

V usage is TRBV6-2 or TRBV6-3 and J usage is TRBJ2-7; TCRdb calls TRBD2, which cannot be checked without DNA. CDR3 length: 15 amino acids. Per the germline V gene, CDR1 is MNHEY and CDR2 is SVGEGT. CDR3 sequence: CASKAGSAQPYEQYF.

The chain has TRBV11-2 and TRBJ2-2; TCRdb's D call of TRBD1 is untestable without DNA. This CDR3 has 17 amino acids. The germline V gene encodes CDR1 SGHAT and CDR2 FQNNGV. This chain's CDR3 is CASSLSWDRGNTGELFF.

This chain joins TRBV29-1 and TRBJ2-3; TCRdb selects TRBD1, and the lack of DNA leaves this call unchecked. The length of the CDR3 is 14 residues. CDR1 and CDR2 (germline): SQVTM, ANQGSEA. CDR3 sequence: CSATTGGGTDTQYF.

The rearrangement uses TRBV19 and TRBJ1-4. The CDR3 has 15 residues. Germline V lookup: CDR1 LNHDA, CDR2 SQIVND (reference sequence). CDR3 protein: CASSYLGSTNEKLFF.

The chain uses TRBV20-1 and TRBJ2-5; TCRdb selects TRBD2, and the lack of DNA leaves this call unchecked. Per the germline V gene, CDR1 is DFQATT and CDR2 is SNEGSKA (reference sequence). The CDR3 has 16 amino acids. The CDR3 loop is CSARRRLAGKMETQYF.

The chain combines TRBV11-2 with TRBJ2-1; the D call of TRBD2 rests on TCRdb alone, since no DNA is present to check it. The CDR3 has 15 residues. Germline V gene lookup returns CDR1 SGHAT and CDR2 FQNNGV. Here the CDR3 reads CASSPRAGTYNEQFF.

The J gene is TRBJ2-2, the V gene TRBV12-3 or TRBV12-4. CDR3 length: 14 amino acids. CDR3 residues: CASRPAANTGELFF.

The chain is built from TRBV5-4 and TRBJ1-1. This CDR3 spans 14 amino acids. Germline V CDR1 and CDR2: SGHNT, YYREEE (reference sequence). The CDR3 reads CASSLESVNTEAFF. The entire variable domain, with the rest obtained from reference TRBV5-4 and TRBJ1-1, is as follows: ETGVTQSPTHLIKTRGQQVTLRCSSQSGHNTVSWYQQALGQGPQFIFQYYREEENGRGNFPPRFSGLQFPNYSSELNVNALELDDSALYLCASSLESVNTEAFFGQGTRLTVV.

The chain employs TRBV12-3 or TRBV12-4 and TRBJ2-3; with no DNA, the TCRdb D assignment of TRBD2 cannot be verified. The CDR3 is 13 amino acids. The CDR3 sequence: CASRGREADTQYF.

V and J are TRBV25-1 and TRBJ2-7; checking the TCRdb D call of TRBD2 is not possible without DNA. Germline V gene sequence: CDR1 MGHDK, CDR2 SYGVNS. CDR3 length equals 15 residues. The CDR3 spells CASSPQLAPNYEQYF.

Here the CDR3 reads CASSPTRLSYNEQFF. This chain links TRBV5-1 with TRBJ2-1. CDR1 and CDR2 (germline): SGHRS, YFSETQ. This CDR3 spans 15 amino acids.

The CDR3 loop is CACPPRGGIDYGYTF. This chain links TRBV30 with TRBJ1-2; the D gene TCRdb calls, TRBD1, cannot be checked with no DNA. This CDR3 contains 15 residues. Germline V gene data show CDR1 as GTSNPN and CDR2 as SVGIG (reference sequence). Supplemented by reference TRBV30 and TRBJ1-2, the full variable domain reads SQTIHQWPATLVQPVGSPLSLECTVEGTSNPNLYWYRQAAGRGLQLLFYSVGIGQISSEVPQNLSASRPQDRQFILSSKKLLLSDSGFYLCACPPRGGIDYGYTFGSGTRLTVV.

J is TRBJ2-3 and V is TRBV7-6; without DNA, the TCRdb call of TRBD1 cannot be checked. This CDR3 comprises 15 residues. Per the germline V gene, CDR1 is SGHVS and CDR2 is FNYEAQ. The CDR3 is CASSLTPGETDTQYF.

The V and J genes are TRBV5-1 and TRBJ2-4; TCRdb lists TRBD2, though no DNA is available to test this call. From germline, CDR1 is SGHRS and CDR2 YFSETQ. The CDR3 extends over 22 amino acids. The CDR3 sequence is CASSATPSSGLVSPLAKNIQYF.

This chain links TRBV6-2 or TRBV6-3 with TRBJ2-3; checking the TCRdb D call of TRBD1 is not possible without DNA. In germline, CDR1 is MNHEY, CDR2 SVGEGT. CDR3 length: 16 amino acids. The CDR3: CASSYQRAGSTDTQYF.

V is TRBV12-3 or TRBV12-4 and J is TRBJ2-2; TCRdb reports TRBD1, a call that lacks DNA to check it against. The CDR3 extends over 16 amino acids. CDR3 sequence reads: CASSAIRGGNTGELFF.

The V and J genes are TRBV29-1 and TRBJ2-1; TCRdb's assignment of TRBD2 cannot be checked, as there is no DNA. Germline lookup yields CDR1 SQVTM and CDR2 ANQGSEA. The CDR3 runs to 15 residues. This CDR3 reads CSVVQAGGIYNEQFF.

The chain uses TRBV4-3 and TRBJ2-2; as DNA is missing, the TRBD2 call by TCRdb cannot be tested. This CDR3 region has 16 residues. Germline V gives CDR1 LGHNA, CDR2 YSLEER. CDR3: CASSQEEGPYTGELFF.

The gene calls are TRBV7-2 and TRBJ2-6; as DNA is missing, the TRBD1 call by TCRdb cannot be tested. CDR3 length: 13 residues. CDR1 is SGHTA and CDR2 is FQGNSA in the germline V gene. CDR3 residues: CASSYPGSNVLTF.

V and J are TRBV7-9 and TRBJ2-7; TCRdb returns TRBD1, unconfirmable since there is no DNA. Germline V CDR1 and CDR2: SEHNR, FQNEAQ (reference sequence). This CDR3 region has 14 residues. The CDR3: CASSLFGGTWEQYF.

This rearrangement joins TRBV6-1 to TRBJ1-6; no DNA is available, so the TRBD1 call from TCRdb remains unchecked. Germline-derived CDR1 and CDR2 are MNHNS and SASEGT. The CDR3 has 14 amino acids. CDR3 sequence: CASRDRGYGSPLHF.

V is TRBV7-3 and J is TRBJ2-2. CDR3 length: 15 residues. Germline CDR1 SGHTA, CDR2 FQGTGA. CDR3 residues: CASSPRQANSGELFF.

This sequence joins TRBV6-1 and TRBJ2-7; with no DNA, the TCRdb D assignment of TRBD1 cannot be verified. The CDR3 has 14 amino acids. Germline V lookup: CDR1 MNHNS, CDR2 SASEGT. The CDR3 spells CASTESPGGYEQYF.